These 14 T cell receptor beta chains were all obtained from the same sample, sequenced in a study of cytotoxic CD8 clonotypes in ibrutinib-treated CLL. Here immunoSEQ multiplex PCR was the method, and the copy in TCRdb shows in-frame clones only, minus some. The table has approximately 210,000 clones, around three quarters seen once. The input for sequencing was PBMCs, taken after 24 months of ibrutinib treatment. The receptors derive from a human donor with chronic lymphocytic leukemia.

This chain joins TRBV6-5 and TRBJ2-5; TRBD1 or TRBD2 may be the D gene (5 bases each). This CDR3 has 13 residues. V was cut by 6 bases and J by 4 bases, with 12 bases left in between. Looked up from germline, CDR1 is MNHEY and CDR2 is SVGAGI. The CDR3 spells CASRRGIGETQYF. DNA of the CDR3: TGTGCCAGCAGGAGGGGTATAGGAGAGACCCAGTACTTC.

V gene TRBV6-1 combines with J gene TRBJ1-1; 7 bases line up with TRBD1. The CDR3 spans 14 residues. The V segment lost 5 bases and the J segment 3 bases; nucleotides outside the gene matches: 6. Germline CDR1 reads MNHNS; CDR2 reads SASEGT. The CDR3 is CASSRQGRDTEAFF. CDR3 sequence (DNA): TGTGCCAGCAGTAGACAGGGTAGGGACACTGAAGCTTTCTTT.

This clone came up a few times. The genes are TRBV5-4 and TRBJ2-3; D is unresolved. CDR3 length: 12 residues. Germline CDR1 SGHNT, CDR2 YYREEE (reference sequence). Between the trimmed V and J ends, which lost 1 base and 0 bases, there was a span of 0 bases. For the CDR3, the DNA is TGTGCCAGCAGCTTGAGCACAGATACGCAGTATTTT. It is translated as CASSLSTDTQYF.

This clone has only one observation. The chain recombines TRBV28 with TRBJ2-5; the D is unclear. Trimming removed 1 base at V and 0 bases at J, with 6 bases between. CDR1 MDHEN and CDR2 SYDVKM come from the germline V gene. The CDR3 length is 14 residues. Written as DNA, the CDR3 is TGTGCCAGCAGTTTATTTGGGTACCAAGAGACCCAGTACTTC. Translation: CASSLFGYQETQYF.

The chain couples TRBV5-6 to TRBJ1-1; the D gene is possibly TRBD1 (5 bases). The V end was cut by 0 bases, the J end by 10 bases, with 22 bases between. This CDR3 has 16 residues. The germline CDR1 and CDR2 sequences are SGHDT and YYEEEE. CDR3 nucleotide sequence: TGTGCCAGCAGCTTGGCCGGGATCGGGGGAGCGGCGGTAGCTTTCTTT. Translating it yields CASSLAGIGGAAVAFF.

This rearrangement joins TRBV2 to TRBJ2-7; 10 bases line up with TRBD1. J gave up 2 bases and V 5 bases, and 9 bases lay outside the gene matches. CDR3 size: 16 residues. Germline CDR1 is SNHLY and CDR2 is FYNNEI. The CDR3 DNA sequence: TGTGCCAGCAGTCCACCGACAGGGGGCGCCGCCTACGAGCAGTACTTC. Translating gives CASSPPTGGAAYEQYF.

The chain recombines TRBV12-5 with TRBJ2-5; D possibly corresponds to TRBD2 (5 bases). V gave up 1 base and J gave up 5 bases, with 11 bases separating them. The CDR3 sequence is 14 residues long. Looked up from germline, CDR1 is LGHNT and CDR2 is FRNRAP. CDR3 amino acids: CASGLGGSSETQYF. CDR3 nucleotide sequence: TGTGCTAGTGGTTTGGGTGGGAGCTCGGAGACCCAGTACTTC.

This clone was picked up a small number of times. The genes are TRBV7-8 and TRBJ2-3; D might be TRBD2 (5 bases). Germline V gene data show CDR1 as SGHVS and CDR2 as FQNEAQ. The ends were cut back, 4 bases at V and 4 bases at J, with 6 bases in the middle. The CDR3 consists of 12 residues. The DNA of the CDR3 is TGTGCCAGCAGCTCGCGGGCAGATACGCAGTATTTT. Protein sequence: CASSSRADTQYF.

CDR3 sequence (DNA): TGTGCCAGCAGCTTGGCAGCAGATCAGCCCCAGCATTTT. It encodes CASSLAADQPQHF. The rearrangement uses TRBV7-9 and TRBJ1-5; D gene unclear. Trimming removed 3 bases from V and 5 bases from J, with 8 bases in between. The length of the CDR3 is 13 residues. From germline, CDR1 is SEHNR and CDR2 FQNEAQ (reference sequence).

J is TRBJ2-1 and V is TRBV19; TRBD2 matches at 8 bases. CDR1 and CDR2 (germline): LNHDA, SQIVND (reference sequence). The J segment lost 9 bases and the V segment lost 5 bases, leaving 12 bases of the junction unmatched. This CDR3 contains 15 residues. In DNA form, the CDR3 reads TGTGCCAGTAGTGAACGACTAGCGAGTTGGTCTGAGCAGTTCTTC. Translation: CASSERLASWSEQFF. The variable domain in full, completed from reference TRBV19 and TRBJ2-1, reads DGGITQSPKYLFRKEGQNVTLSCEQNLNHDAMYWYRQDPGQGLRLIYYSQIVNDFQKGDIAEGYSVSREKKESFPLTVTSAQKNPTAFYLCASSERLASWSEQFFGPGTRLTVL.

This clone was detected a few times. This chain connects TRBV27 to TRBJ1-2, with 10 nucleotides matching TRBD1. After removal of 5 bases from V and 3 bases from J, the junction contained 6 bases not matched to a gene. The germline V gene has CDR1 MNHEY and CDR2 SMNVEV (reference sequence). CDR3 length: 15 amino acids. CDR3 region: CASSPRQGAHYGYTF. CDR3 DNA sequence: TGTGCCAGCAGTCCCCGACAGGGGGCTCACTATGGCTACACCTTC.

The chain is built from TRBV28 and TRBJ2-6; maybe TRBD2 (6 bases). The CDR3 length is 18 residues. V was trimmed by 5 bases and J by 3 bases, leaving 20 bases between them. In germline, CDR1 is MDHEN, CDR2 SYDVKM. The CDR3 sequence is CASSGTLGLWSGANVLTF. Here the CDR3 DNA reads TGTGCCAGCAGTGGGACTTTGGGTCTTTGGAGTGGGGCCAACGTCCTGACTTTC.

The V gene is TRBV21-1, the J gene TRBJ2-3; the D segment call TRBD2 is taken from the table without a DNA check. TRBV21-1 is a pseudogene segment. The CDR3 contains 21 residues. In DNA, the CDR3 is TGTGCCAGCAGCGACCTGGTGACGGTTTCTTATGGAGCGGGAGTTTTTTATACGCAGTATTTT. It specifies CASSDLVTVSYGAGVFYTQYF.

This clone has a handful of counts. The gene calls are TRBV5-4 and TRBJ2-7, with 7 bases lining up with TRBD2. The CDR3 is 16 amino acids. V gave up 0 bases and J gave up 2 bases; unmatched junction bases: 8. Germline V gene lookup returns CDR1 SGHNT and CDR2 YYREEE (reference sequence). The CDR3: CASSLAFAGAPYEQYF. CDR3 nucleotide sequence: TGTGCCAGCAGCTTGGCGTTTGCGGGAGCTCCCTACGAGCAGTACTTC.